This T cell receptor (beta chain) was sequenced during a study of T cells in Graves' hyperthyroidism and ophthalmopathy. Comments on this clonotype: Its antigen remains unidentified.

TCR beta CDR3 sequences were amplified from RNA transcripts. First-round RT-PCR with HTBI primers amplified the TCR CDR3 region. From the multiplex PCR reads, TCRdb called clonotypes with MiXCR, one entry per CDR3 protein. The repertoire holds about 640,000 distinct CDR3 sequences, with less than 25% as singletons. Findings of the study overall: Blood samples included most of the expanded thyroid clonotypes exceeding 0.001.

J lost 4 bases, V lost 3 bases, and 5 bases had no gene match. The CDR3 covers 13 residues. CDR1 and CDR2 from the germline V gene are SQVTM and ANQGSEA. The receptor was derived from a young man with Graves' ophthalmopathy. This rearrangement joins TRBV29-1 to TRBJ1-1; 7 bases agree with TRBD1. The specimen sequenced was blood. The CDR3 coding sequence is TGCAGCGTTGAGACAGGGAGGGGCACTGAAGCTTTCTTT. Translation gives CSVETGRGTEAFF. The entire variable domain, with the rest obtained from reference TRBV29-1 and TRBJ1-1, is as follows: SAVISQKPSRDICQRGTSLTIQCQVDSQVTMMFWYRQQPGQSLTLIATANQGSEATYESGFVIDKFPISRPNLTFSTLTVSNMSPEDSSIYLCSVETGRGTEAFFGQGTRLTVV.